One sample yielded the 5 T cell receptor beta chains listed below, sequenced in a study of T cell repertoires in cytomegalovirus infection. Each CDR3 protein is one row after TCRdb ran MiXCR on the reads. Of 200,000 to 250,000 distinct CDR3 sequences detected, about 39% appear once; the ten largest clones hold approximately 59%. These receptors lack a known antigen. Sequences were derived from CD8+ T cells from cultured PBMCs, sampled from culture after CMV antigen stimulation. The source of these receptors is a human donor in good health (CMV status not recorded). Some clones in this sample may be carry-over from other donors' samples.

The chain links TRBV10-3 to TRBJ2-1, with D possibly being TRBD1 (5 bases). Trimming took 6 bases from V and 0 from J, leaving 6 bases between them. The CDR3 extends over 13 amino acids. Germline V CDR1 and CDR2: ENHRY, SYGVKD. The DNA of the CDR3 is TGTGCCATCAGGGACAACTCCTACAATGAGCAGTTCTTC. As protein: CAIRDNSYNEQFF.

The sample holds a few counts of this clonotype. The rearrangement uses TRBV20-1 and TRBJ1-6; unclear D gene. Germline V gene sequence: CDR1 DFQATT, CDR2 SNEGSKA (reference sequence). The CDR3 consists of 14 residues. V lost 2 bases and J lost 7, with 12 bases in between. The DNA of the CDR3 is TGCAGTGCTAGAAGGCCAGACTCCAATTCACCCCTCCACTTT. Residues: CSARRPDSNSPLHF.

The chain uses TRBV4-1 and TRBJ1-1, with 7 bases lining up with TRBD1. There are 18 residues in the CDR3. Germline CDR1 reads MGHRA; CDR2 reads YSYEKL. The J segment lost 4 bases and the V segment lost 3 bases, leaving 17 bases of the junction unmatched. CDR3 sequence (DNA): TGCGCCAGCAGCCATAGACAGGGTAGTTTTGTGGAGAGCACTGAAGCTTTCTTT. It encodes CASSHRQGSFVESTEAFF.

There are many counts of this clonotype. J is TRBJ1-2 and V is TRBV7-2, with D possibly matching TRBD1 (6 bases). CDR3 length equals 14 residues. Trimming removed 3 bases at V and 3 bases at J, with 11 bases between. Germline lookup yields CDR1 SGHTA and CDR2 FQGNSA. For the CDR3, the DNA is TGTGCCAGCAGCTTTTCGAGGGGGGACTATGGCTACACCTTC. It is translated as CASSFSRGDYGYTF.

This rearrangement joins TRBV7-9 to TRBJ2-2, with 8 bases that match TRBD2. Trimming removed 3 bases from V and 0 bases from J; junction bases left unmatched: 3. CDR3 length: 16 amino acids. Germline V lookup: CDR1 SEHNR, CDR2 FQNEAQ (reference sequence). CDR3 nucleotide sequence: TGTGCCAGCAGCTTTATACTAGCGGCGAACACCGGGGAGCTGTTTTTT. This gives the protein CASSFILAANTGELFF.